Included here is one TCR beta chain sequence, with context. This sample is drawn from a study of cytomegalovirus exposure and HLA in healthy donors. The PCR employed 60 Vbeta primers together with 13 Jbeta primers. Original processing methods: In a later analysis, the count reached about 82 million unique TCR beta chains, with approximately 10 million shared. Sequencing used immunoSEQ multiplex PCR; TCRdb keeps in-frame clones, though not all of them. D and trimming come from the DNA, and the V and J calls and clone size come from that table. The table has around 99,000 clones, under 80% seen once; the top ten hold roughly 6.7%. The CDR3 is made up of 14 amino acids. V lost 3 bases and J 6 bases, leaving 14 bases between the germline ends. The germline V gene encodes CDR1 GTSNPN and CDR2 SVGIG (reference sequence).

The receptor's source is a woman in her thirties in good health and CMV-seronegative. The chain carries TRBV30 and TRBJ1-4; possibly TRBD1 for D (5 bases). Specimen: PBMCs. The CDR3 DNA is TGTGCCTGGAGCAAGGGAGGGGAACATGAAAAACTGTTTTTT. Encoded protein: CAWSKGGEHEKLFF.